This TCR beta chain was observed in a study of beta chain features in type 1 diabetes. Study as a whole: In age, gender and cell yields, patients were similar to healthy donors.

As concerns this clone: Its antigen remains unidentified.

General study findings and limits: Shortening of TCRB CDR3s, moderate but significant, appeared in all four CD4+ subsets of Type 1 diabetes patients.

Since all of the isolated RNA was reverse transcribed, expressed TCRB transcripts were what got sequenced. About 3.5 million reads per sample on average were obtained from naive, central memory and regulatory T cell samples. The protocol was immunoSEQ multiplex PCR, while the TCRdb copy is restricted to in-frame clones and leaves out a portion. The sample shows around 310,000 clones, roughly 14% of them seen only once. CDR1 and CDR2 from the germline V gene are SNHLY and FYNNEI. With 5 bases clipped from V and 4 bases from J, the junction kept 15 bases outside the gene matches. The CDR3 has 19 residues.

The source of this sequence is a woman between 18 and 30 years old with type 1 diabetes. The chain employs TRBV2 and TRBJ2-5; 14 bases fit TRBD2. The sample comprised naive CD4+ T cells from blood. The CDR3 nucleotides are TGTGCCAGCAGTTCACCTTTGGGACTAGCGGGAGTCTCTCCAGAGACCCAGTACTTC. Its protein product is CASSSPLGLAGVSPETQYF.